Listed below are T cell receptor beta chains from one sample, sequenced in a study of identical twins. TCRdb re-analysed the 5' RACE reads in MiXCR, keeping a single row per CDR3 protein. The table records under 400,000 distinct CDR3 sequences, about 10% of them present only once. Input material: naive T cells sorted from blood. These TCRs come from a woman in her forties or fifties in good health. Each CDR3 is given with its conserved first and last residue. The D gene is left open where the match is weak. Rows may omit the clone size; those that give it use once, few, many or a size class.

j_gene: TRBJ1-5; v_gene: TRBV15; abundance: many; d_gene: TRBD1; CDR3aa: CATSRVPGQLFKPQHF; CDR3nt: TGTGCCACCAGCAGAGTTCCGGGACAGCTTTTTAAGCCCCAGCATTTT
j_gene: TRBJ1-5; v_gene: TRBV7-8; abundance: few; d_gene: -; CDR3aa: CASSLFRADQPQHF; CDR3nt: TGTGCCAGCAGCTTATTCAGGGCGGATCAGCCCCAGCATTTT
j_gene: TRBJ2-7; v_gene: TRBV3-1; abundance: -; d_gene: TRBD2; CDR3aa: CASSPRLAASYEQYF; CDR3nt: TGTGCCAGCAGCCCCCGACTAGCGGCTTCCTACGAGCAGTACTTC
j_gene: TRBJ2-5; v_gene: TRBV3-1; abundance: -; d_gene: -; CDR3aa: CASSPALGEETQYF; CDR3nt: TGTGCCAGCAGCCCTGCTCTAGGGGAAGAGACCCAGTACTTC
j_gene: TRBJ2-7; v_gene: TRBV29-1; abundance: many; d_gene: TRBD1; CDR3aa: CSVGQGLSYEQYF; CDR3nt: TGCAGCGTGGGACAGGGACTCTCCTACGAGCAGTACTTC
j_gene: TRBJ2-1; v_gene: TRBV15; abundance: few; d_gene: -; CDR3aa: CATSRELGHQFF; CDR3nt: TGTGCCACCAGCAGAGAGCTGGGCCACCAGTTCTTC
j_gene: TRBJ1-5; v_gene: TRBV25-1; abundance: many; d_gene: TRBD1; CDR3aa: CASSGTGLGQPQHF; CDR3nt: TGTGCCAGCAGTGGGACAGGGTTAGGACAGCCCCAGCATTTT
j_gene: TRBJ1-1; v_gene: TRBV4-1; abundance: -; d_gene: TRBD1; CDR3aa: CASSLGQGWTEAFF; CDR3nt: TGCGCCAGCAGCCTAGGACAGGGATGGACTGAAGCTTTCTTT
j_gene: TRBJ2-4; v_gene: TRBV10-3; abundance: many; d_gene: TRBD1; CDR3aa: CAISQDRLLAKNIQYF; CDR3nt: TGTGCCATCAGCCAGGACAGGCTCCTAGCCAAAAACATTCAGTACTTC
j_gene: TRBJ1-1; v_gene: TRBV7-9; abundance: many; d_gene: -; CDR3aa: CASSLAGGGTEAFF; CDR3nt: TGTGCCAGCAGCTTAGCGGGAGGGGGTACTGAAGCTTTCTTT
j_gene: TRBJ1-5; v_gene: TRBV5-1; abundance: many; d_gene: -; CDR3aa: CASSLSGDQPQHF; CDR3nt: TGCGCCAGCAGCTTGTCAGGGGATCAGCCCCAGCATTTT
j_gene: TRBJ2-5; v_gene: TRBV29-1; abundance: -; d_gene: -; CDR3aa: CSVGQLQETQYF; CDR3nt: TGCAGCGTTGGACAGCTCCAAGAGACCCAGTACTTC
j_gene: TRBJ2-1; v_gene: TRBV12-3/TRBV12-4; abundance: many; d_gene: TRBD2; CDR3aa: CASRITSGRFGEQFF; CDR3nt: TGTGCCAGCAGGATAACTAGCGGGAGGTTTGGTGAGCAGTTCTTC
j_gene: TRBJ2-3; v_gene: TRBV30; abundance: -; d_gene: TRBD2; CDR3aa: CAWSPGLAGPGDTQYF; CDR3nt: TGTGCCTGGAGTCCCGGACTAGCGGGGCCAGGAGATACGCAGTATTTT
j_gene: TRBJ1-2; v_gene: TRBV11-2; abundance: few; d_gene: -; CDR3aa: CASSLDRNRRVYGYTF; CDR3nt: TGTGCCAGCAGCTTAGATCGGAATCGGAGGGTCTATGGCTACACCTTC
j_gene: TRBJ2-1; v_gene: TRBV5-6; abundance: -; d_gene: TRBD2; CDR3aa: CASSPAGEREQFF; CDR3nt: TGTGCCAGCAGCCCAGCGGGAGAGCGTGAGCAGTTCTTC
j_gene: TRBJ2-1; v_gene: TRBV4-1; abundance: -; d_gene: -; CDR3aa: CASSQEVYGPIEQFF; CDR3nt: TGCGCCAGCAGTCAAGAGGTTTATGGGCCCATTGAGCAGTTCTTC
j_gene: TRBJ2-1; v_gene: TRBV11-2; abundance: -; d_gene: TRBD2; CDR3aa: CASSLEASGRVNEQFF; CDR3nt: TGTGCCAGCAGCTTAGAGGCTAGCGGGAGGGTGAATGAGCAGTTCTTC
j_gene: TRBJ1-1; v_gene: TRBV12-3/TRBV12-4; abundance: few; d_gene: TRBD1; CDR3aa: CASSKTDRGGITEAFF; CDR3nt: TGTGCCAGCAGCAAGACAGACAGGGGGGGGATCACTGAAGCTTTCTTT
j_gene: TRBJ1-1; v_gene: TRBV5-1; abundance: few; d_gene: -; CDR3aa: CASSLAIENTEAFF; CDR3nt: TGCGCCAGCAGCTTGGCCATCGAAAACACTGAAGCTTTCTTT
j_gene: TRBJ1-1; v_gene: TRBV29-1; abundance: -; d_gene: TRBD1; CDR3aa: CSVRQGGGSAFF; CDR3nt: TGCAGCGTAAGACAGGGCGGAGGATCTGCTTTCTTT
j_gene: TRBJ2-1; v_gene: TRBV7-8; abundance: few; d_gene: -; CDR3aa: CASSPGPGSSYNEQFF; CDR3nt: TGTGCCAGCAGCCCGGGACCAGGTAGCTCCTACAATGAGCAGTTCTTC